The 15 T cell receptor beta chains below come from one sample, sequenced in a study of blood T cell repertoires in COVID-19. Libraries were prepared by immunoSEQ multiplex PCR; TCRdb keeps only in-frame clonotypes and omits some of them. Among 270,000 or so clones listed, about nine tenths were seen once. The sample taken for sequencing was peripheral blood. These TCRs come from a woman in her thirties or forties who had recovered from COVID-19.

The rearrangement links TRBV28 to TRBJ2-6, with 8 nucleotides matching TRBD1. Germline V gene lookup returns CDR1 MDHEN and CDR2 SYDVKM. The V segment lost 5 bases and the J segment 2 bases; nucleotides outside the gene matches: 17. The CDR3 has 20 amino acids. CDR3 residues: CASSPSAYRGFTPGANVLTF. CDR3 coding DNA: TGTGCCAGCAGTCCCAGTGCCTACAGGGGGTTCACGCCTGGGGCCAACGTCCTGACTTTC.

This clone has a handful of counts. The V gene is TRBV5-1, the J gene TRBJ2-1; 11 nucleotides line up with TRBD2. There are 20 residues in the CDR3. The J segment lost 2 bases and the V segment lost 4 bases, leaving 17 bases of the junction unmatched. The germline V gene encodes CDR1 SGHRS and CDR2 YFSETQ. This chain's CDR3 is CASSPGGRPTSGSPYNEQFF. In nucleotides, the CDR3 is TGCGCCAGCAGCCCTGGCGGCAGACCTACTAGCGGGAGTCCCTACAATGAGCAGTTCTTC.

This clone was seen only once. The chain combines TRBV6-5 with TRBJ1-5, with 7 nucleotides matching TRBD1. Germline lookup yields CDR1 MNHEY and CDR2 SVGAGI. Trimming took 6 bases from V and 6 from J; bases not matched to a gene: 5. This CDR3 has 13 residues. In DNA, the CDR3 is TGTGCCAGCAGACATAAGGGGGCTCAGCCCCAGCATTTT. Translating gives CASRHKGAQPQHF.

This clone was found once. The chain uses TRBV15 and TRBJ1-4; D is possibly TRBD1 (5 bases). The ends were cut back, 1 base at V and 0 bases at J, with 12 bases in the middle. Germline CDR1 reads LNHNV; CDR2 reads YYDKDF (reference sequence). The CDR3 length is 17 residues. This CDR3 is CATSRAPQGATNEKLFF. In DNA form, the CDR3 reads TGTGCCACCAGCAGAGCACCTCAAGGGGCAACTAATGAAAAACTGTTTTTT.

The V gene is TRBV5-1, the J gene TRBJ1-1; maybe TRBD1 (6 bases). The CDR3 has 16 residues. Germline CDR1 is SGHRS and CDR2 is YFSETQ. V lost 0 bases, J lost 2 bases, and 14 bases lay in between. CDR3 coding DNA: TGCGCCAGCAGCTTGGCCGGACAGCTCCCAAACACTGAAGCTTTCTTT. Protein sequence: CASSLAGQLPNTEAFF.

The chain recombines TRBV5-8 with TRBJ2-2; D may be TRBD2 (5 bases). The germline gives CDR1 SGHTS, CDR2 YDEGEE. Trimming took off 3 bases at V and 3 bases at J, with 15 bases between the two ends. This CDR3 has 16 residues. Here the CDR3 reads CASSWKLALDTGELFF. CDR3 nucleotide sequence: TGTGCCAGCAGCTGGAAGCTAGCATTAGACACCGGGGAGCTGTTTTTT.

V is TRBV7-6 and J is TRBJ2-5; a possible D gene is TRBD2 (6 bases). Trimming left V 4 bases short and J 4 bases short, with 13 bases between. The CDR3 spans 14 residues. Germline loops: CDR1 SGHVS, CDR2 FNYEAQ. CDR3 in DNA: TGTGCCAGCAGCTCCGGGCGGGAAAGAGAGACCCAGTACTTC. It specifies CASSSGRERETQYF.

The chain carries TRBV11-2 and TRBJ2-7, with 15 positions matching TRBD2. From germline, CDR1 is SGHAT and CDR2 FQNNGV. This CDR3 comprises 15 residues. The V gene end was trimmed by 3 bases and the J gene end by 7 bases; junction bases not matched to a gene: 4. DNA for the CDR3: TGTGCCAGCAGCTTCGGGACTAGCGGGGGGAAAGAGCAGTACTTC. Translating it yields CASSFGTSGGKEQYF.

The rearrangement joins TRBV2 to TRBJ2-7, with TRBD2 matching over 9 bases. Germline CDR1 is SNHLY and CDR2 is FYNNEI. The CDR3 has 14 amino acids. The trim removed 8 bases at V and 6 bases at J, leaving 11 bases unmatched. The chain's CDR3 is CASRLAERLAEQYF. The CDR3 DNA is TGTGCCAGCCGACTAGCGGAGAGGTTGGCCGAGCAGTACTTC.

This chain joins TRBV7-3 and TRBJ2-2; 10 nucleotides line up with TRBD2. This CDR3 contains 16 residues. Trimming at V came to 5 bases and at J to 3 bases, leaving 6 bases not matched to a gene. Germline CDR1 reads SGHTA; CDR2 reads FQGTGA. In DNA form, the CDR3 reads TGTGCCAGCAGCCCGGCTAGCGGGAGTCACACCGGGGAGCTGTTTTTT. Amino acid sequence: CASSPASGSHTGELFF.

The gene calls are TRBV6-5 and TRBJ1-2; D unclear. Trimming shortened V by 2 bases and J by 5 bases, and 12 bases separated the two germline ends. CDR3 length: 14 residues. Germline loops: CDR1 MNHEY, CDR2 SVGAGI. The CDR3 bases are TGTGCCAGCAGTTACGCACGGGTTGGGTATGGCTACACCTTC. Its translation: CASSYARVGYGYTF.

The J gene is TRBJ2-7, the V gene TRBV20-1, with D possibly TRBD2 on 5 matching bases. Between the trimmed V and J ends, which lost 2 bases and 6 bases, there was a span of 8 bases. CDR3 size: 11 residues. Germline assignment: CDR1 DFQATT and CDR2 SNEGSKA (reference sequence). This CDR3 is CSARSGVEQYF. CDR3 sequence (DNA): TGCAGTGCTAGATCCGGGGTCGAGCAGTACTTC.

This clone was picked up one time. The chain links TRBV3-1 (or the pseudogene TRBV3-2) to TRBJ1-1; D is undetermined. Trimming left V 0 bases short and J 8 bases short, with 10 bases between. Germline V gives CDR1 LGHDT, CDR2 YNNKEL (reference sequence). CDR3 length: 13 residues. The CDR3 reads CASSQESGKEAFF. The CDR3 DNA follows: TGTGCCAGCAGCCAAGAGTCGGGGAAAGAAGCTTTCTTT.

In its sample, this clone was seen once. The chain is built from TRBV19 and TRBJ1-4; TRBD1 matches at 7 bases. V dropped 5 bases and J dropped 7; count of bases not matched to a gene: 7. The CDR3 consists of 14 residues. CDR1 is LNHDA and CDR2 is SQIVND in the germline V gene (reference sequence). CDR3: CASSPGQAFEKLFF. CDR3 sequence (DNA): TGTGCCAGTAGTCCCGGACAGGCCTTTGAAAAACTGTTTTTT.

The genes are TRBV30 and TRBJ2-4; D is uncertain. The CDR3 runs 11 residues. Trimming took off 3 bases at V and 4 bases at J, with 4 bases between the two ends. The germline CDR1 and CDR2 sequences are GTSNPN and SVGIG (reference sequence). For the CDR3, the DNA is TGTGCCTGGAGCGCGAAAAACATTCAGTACTTC. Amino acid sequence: CAWSAKNIQYF. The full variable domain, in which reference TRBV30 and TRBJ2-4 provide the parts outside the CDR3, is SQTIHQWPATLVQPVGSPLSLECTVEGTSNPNLYWYRQAAGRGLQLLFYSVGIGQISSEVPQNLSASRPQDRQFILSSKKLLLSDSGFYLCAWSAKNIQYFGAGTRLSVL.